This T cell receptor (beta chain) was identified during a study of T cell repertoires in cytomegalovirus infection. Study details: An indication of both CMV infection and matching HLA type came from public TCR beta signatures.

This clonotype was observed a handful of times. Its target is not known. Germline is not matched at one junction end, which may reflect a read error. CDR3 size: 17 residues. CDR1 is MNHNY and CDR2 is SVGAGI in the germline V gene (reference sequence). TCRdb used MiXCR to reprocess the reads, holding one entry per CDR3 protein. The table records 250,000 to 300,000 distinct CDR3 sequences, roughly 23% of them present only once. General study points: Public TCR beta family frequency separated CMV-and-HLA carriers, including in an independent cohort. HLA-C-restricted CMV-specific TCR beta clonotypes prevailed in the ex vivo response.

The sequence came from a human donor in good health (CMV status not recorded). Some clones in this sample may be carry-over from other donors' samples. Sequenced material: PBMCs. J is TRBJ2-3 and V is TRBV6-6; 7 bases match TRBD2. This CDR3 is CASSYSRESVGTDTQYF. CDR3 in DNA: TGTGCCAGCAGCTACTCGCGGGAGAGTGTCGGGACAGATACGCAGTATTTT.